The entry below gives a single TCR beta chain sequence along with its context. The CDR3 is made up of 13 amino acids. In germline, CDR1 is GTSNPN, CDR2 SVGIG (reference sequence). V lost 8 bases, J lost 4 bases, and 17 bases lay in between. This entry is derived from a study of blood T cell repertoires in COVID-19. Clones were read by immunoSEQ multiplex PCR, and TCRdb kept only the in-frame ones, dropping some. The sample consists of around 190,000 clones, 85% to 90% of them appearing once. The gene calls are TRBV30 and TRBJ1-2; D is perhaps TRBD1 (5 bases). The specimen was peripheral blood. The source of this sequence is a man in his sixties or seventies with active or convalescent COVID-19. The CDR3, as DNA: TGTGCCGTCACGGGGGGAGTAGGCTATGGCTACACCTTC. Translating it yields CAVTGGVGYGYTF.